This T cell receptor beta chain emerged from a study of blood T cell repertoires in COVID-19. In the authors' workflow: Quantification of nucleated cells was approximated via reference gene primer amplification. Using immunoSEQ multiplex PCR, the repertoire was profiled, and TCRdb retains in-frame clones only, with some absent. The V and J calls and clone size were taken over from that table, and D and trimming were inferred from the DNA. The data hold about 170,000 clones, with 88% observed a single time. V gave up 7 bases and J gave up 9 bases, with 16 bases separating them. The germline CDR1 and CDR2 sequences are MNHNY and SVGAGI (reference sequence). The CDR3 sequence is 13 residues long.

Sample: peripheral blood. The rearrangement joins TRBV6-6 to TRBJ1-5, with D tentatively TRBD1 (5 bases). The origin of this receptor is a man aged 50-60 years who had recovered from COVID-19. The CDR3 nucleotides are TGTGCCAGCATTGAGGCGGCTCAGGGGCCCCAGCATTTT. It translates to CASIEAAQGPQHF.